These 18 T cell receptor beta chains were sequenced from one sample in a study of T cell repertoires in ileal Crohn's disease. This table comes from immunoSEQ multiplex PCR, and its TCRdb copy is limited to in-frame clones, with some not included. This sample has 15,000 to 20,000 clones, with about 93% found just once. The sequencing sample was made of ileal tissue. These receptors were obtained from an adult with Crohn's disease.

This clone has only a few counts. The chain employs TRBV11-2 and TRBJ2-5; 7 bases are shared with TRBD1. This CDR3 is 16 amino acids long. The ends lost 5 bases at V and 1 base at J; junction bases unmatched: 10. Germline V gives CDR1 SGHAT, CDR2 FQNNGV. This CDR3 reads CASSVNTGDRQETQYF. In nucleotides, the CDR3 is TGTGCCAGCAGCGTAAACACAGGGGACCGCCAAGAGACCCAGTACTTC.

V and J are TRBV19 and TRBJ1-1; 7 nucleotides align to TRBD1. The germline CDR1 and CDR2 sequences are LNHDA and SQIVND (reference sequence). The CDR3 spans 13 residues. The J segment lost 5 bases and the V segment lost 7 bases, leaving 7 bases of the junction unmatched. CDR3 in DNA: TGTGCCAGTACCTCGGACAGGCGTACTGAAGCTTTCTTT. Protein product: CASTSDRRTEAFF. The entire variable domain, with the rest obtained from reference TRBV19 and TRBJ1-1, is as follows: DGGITQSPKYLFRKEGQNVTLSCEQNLNHDAMYWYRQDPGQGLRLIYYSQIVNDFQKGDIAEGYSVSREKKESFPLTVTSAQKNPTAFYLCASTSDRRTEAFFGQGTRLTVV.

This chain uses TRBV6-1 with TRBJ2-4; 8 positions agree with TRBD1. The germline gives CDR1 MNHNS, CDR2 SASEGT. V was clipped by 6 bases and J by 0 bases; unmatched bases: 4. This CDR3 is built from 15 residues. CDR3 residues: CASSRQGLAKNIQYF. As DNA, the CDR3 is TGTGCCAGCAGCCGACAGGGGCTAGCCAAAAACATTCAGTACTTC.

V is TRBV5-1 and J is TRBJ1-1; tentatively, D is TRBD1 (6 bases). The CDR3 length is 14 residues. The V end lost 4 bases, the J end lost 4 bases, and 14 bases lay between the germline ends. Looked up from germline, CDR1 is SGHRS and CDR2 is YFSETQ. Here the CDR3 reads CASSLEQGRTEAFF. CDR3 coding DNA: TGCGCCAGCAGCCTCGAACAGGGACGCACTGAAGCTTTCTTT.

This sequence joins TRBV6-5 and TRBJ2-1; 12 bases line up with TRBD2. The CDR3 contains 15 residues. Germline CDR1 and CDR2: MNHEY and SVGAGI. After removal of 8 bases from V and 8 bases from J, the junction contained 10 bases not matched to a gene. The CDR3 DNA reads as TGTGCCAGCGGGTTAACTAGCGGGGGGCGGGATGAGCAGTTCTTC. Its protein product is CASGLTSGGRDEQFF.

The chain recombines TRBV5-1 with TRBJ2-5; D not resolved. The germline gives CDR1 SGHRS, CDR2 YFSETQ. This CDR3 is built from 13 residues. Trimming cost V 4 bases and J 6 bases, with 13 bases left between them. The CDR3 DNA reads as TGCGCCAGCAGCGACGACTTGGTAAAGACCCAGTACTTC. This translates into CASSDDLVKTQYF.

Written as DNA, the CDR3 is TGCGCCAGCAGCCAAGAGGTGGGGGCCGATGAGCAGTTCTTC. Amino acids: CASSQEVGADEQFF. V is TRBV4-1 and J is TRBJ2-1; perhaps TRBD1 as D (6 bases). From germline, CDR1 is MGHRA and CDR2 YSYEKL. The CDR3 is 14 amino acids. V was trimmed by 0 bases and J by 8 bases, leaving 11 bases between them.

This clone was picked up one time. The chain links TRBV4-3 to TRBJ2-7, with unresolved D. The V end was cut by 6 bases, the J end by 2 bases, with 23 bases between. The CDR3 covers 17 residues. Germline V gene sequence: CDR1 LGHNA, CDR2 YSLEER. This CDR3 is CASSPSGYGSSTYEQYF. The CDR3 DNA reads TGCGCCAGCAGTCCCTCCGGGTACGGATCCTCAACCTACGAGCAGTACTTC.

The chain couples TRBV6-1 to TRBJ1-5; D perhaps matches TRBD1 (5 bases). Germline CDR1 is MNHNS and CDR2 is SASEGT. The V end was cut by 1 base, the J end by 0 bases, with 7 bases between. The CDR3 extends over 15 amino acids. For the CDR3, the DNA is TGTGCCAGCAGTGAAGAGGGACTTAGCAATCAGCCCCAGCATTTT. Translated: CASSEEGLSNQPQHF.

Within the sample, this clone is large. The rearrangement uses TRBV11-2 and TRBJ2-7; 8 bases match TRBD2. The CDR3 runs 14 residues. Germline-derived CDR1 and CDR2 are SGHAT and FQNNGV. V was pared by 5 bases and J by 5 bases, with 8 bases of the junction left unmatched. The CDR3 region is CASSPSGGRNEQYF. The CDR3 coding sequence is TGTGCCAGCAGCCCGAGCGGGGGTAGGAACGAGCAGTACTTC.

This chain joins TRBV4-1 and TRBJ2-7; 8 positions match TRBD1. Germline V gives CDR1 MGHRA, CDR2 YSYEKL. This CDR3 spans 16 amino acids. V trimming: 3 bases; J trimming: 4 bases; junction bases outside the gene matches: 11. The CDR3 sequence is CASSQRGPGGLYEQYF. CDR3 in DNA: TGCGCCAGCAGCCAGAGGGGGCCAGGGGGCTTGTACGAGCAGTACTTC.

This chain connects TRBV5-1 to TRBJ2-1, with TRBD2 matching 11 bases. The germline gives CDR1 SGHRS, CDR2 YFSETQ. V was pared by 4 bases and J by 3 bases, with 6 bases of the junction left unmatched. This CDR3 contains 16 residues. The CDR3 coding sequence is TGCGCCAGCAGCAGACTAGCGGGGTCGGTCTACAATGAGCAGTTCTTC. Amino acid sequence: CASSRLAGSVYNEQFF.

The chain recombines TRBV27 with TRBJ2-1; the match to TRBD1 covers 9 bases. Trimming took 1 base from V and 2 from J; bases not matched to a gene: 3. Germline lookup yields CDR1 MNHEY and CDR2 SMNVEV (reference sequence). The CDR3 sequence is 16 residues long. CDR3 sequence: CASSLYGQGTYNEQFF. The CDR3 bases are TGTGCCAGCAGTTTATATGGACAGGGGACCTACAATGAGCAGTTCTTC.

The chain is built from TRBV7-9 and TRBJ1-1, with D unresolved. The V and J ends lost 1 base and 0 bases respectively, with 6 bases between them. Germline values: CDR1 SEHNR, CDR2 FQNEAQ (reference sequence). The CDR3 loop spans 14 amino acids. The CDR3 is CASSLGQVNTEAFF. CDR3 DNA: TGTGCCAGCAGCTTAGGACAAGTGAACACTGAAGCTTTCTTT. Full variable domain (rest looked up from reference TRBV7-9 and TRBJ1-1): DTGVSQNPRHKITKRGQNVTFRCDPISEHNRLYWYRQTLGQGPEFLTYFQNEAQLEKSRLLSDRFSAERPKGSFSTLEIQRTEQGDSAMYLCASSLGQVNTEAFFGQGTRLTVV.

V gene TRBV21-1 combines with J gene TRBJ2-7; the tabulated D call, TRBD2, remains unverified against the DNA. TRBV21-1 is tagged as a pseudogene. There are 12 residues in the CDR3. CDR3 DNA sequence: TGTGCCAGCAGCCCCCTACCCTACGAGCAGTACTTC. Translation gives CASSPLPYEQYF.

This chain uses TRBV5-6 with TRBJ2-5, with unresolved D. The CDR3 spans 15 residues. Trimming stripped 1 base from V and 9 bases from J, with 19 bases between. CDR1 and CDR2 (germline): SGHDT, YYEEEE. This CDR3 is CASSLFGVVWWAQYF. The CDR3 coding sequence is TGTGCCAGCAGCTTGTTCGGAGTGGTCTGGTGGGCCCAGTACTTC. The full variable domain, completed using reference TRBV5-6 and TRBJ2-5, is DAGVTQSPTHLIKTRGQQVTLRCSPKSGHDTVSWYQQALGQGPQFIFQYYEEEERQRGNFPDRFSGHQFPNYSSELNVNALLLGDSALYLCASSLFGVVWWAQYFGPGTRLLVL.

CDR3 region: CASSLQGVQETQYF. DNA of the CDR3: TGCGCCAGCAGCTTGCAGGGGGTACAAGAGACCCAGTACTTC. The chain joins TRBV5-1 to TRBJ2-5; 7 positions agree with TRBD1. J was trimmed by 2 bases and V by 1 base; bases with no gene match: 2. Germline assignment: CDR1 SGHRS and CDR2 YFSETQ. CDR3 length: 14 amino acids. Based on the CDR3 plus reference TRBV5-1 and TRBJ2-5, the full variable domain is KAGVTQTPRYLIKTRGQQVTLSCSPISGHRSVSWYQQTPGQGLQFLFEYFSETQRNKGNFPGRFSGRQFSNSRSEMNVSTLELGDSALYLCASSLQGVQETQYFGPGTRLLVL.

The V and J genes are TRBV15 and TRBJ1-5; D not certain. V was trimmed by 7 bases and J by 0 bases, leaving 13 bases between them. The V gene's germline CDR1 is LNHNV and CDR2 YYDKDF (reference sequence). The CDR3 runs to 15 residues. DNA for the CDR3: TGTGCCACCAACGACGGCGGGAGTAGCAATCAGCCCCAGCATTTT. It yields the protein CATNDGGSSNQPQHF.